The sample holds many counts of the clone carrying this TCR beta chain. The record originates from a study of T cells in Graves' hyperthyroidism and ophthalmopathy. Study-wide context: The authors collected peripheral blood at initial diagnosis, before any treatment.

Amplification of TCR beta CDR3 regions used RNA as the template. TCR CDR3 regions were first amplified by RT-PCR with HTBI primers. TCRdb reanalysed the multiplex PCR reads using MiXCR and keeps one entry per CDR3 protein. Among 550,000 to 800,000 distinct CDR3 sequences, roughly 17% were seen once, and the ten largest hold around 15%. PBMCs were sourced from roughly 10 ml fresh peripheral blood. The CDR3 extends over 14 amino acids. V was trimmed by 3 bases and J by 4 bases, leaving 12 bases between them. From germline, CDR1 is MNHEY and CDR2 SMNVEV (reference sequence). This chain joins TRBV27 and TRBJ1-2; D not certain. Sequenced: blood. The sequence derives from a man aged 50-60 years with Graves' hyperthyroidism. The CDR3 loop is CASSLRSTGYGYTF. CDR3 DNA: TGTGCCAGCAGTTTGAGAAGTACTGGCTATGGCTACACCTTC.